These 26 T cell receptor beta chains were all obtained from the same sample, sequenced in a study of cytomegalovirus exposure and HLA in healthy donors. The protocol was immunoSEQ multiplex PCR, while the TCRdb copy is restricted to in-frame clones and leaves out a portion. Of 66,000 or so clones listed, around 97% are singletons. The sample was PBMCs. All receptors come from a woman between 18 and 29 years old in good health and CMV-seropositive.

The chain couples TRBV4-1 to TRBJ2-7, with 8 bases lining up with TRBD2. V lost 3 bases and J lost 5; bases outside the gene matches: 3. This CDR3 has 13 amino acids. Germline V gives CDR1 MGHRA, CDR2 YSYEKL. CDR3 amino acids: CASSHGGADEQYF. The CDR3, as DNA: TGCGCCAGCAGCCACGGGGGGGCTGACGAGCAGTACTTC.

V and J are TRBV28 and TRBJ1-5, with D unclear. This CDR3 is built from 12 residues. CDR1 MDHEN and CDR2 SYDVKM come from the germline V gene. V lost 4 bases and J lost 6, with 7 bases in between. The CDR3 reads CASSSSFQPQHF. DNA for the CDR3: TGTGCCAGCAGTTCCTCTTTTCAGCCCCAGCATTTT.

The J gene is TRBJ2-7, the V gene TRBV7-9; D gene ambiguous. Germline CDR1 is SEHNR and CDR2 is FQNEAQ (reference sequence). The V and J ends lost 1 base and 5 bases respectively, with 12 bases between them. The CDR3 spans 14 residues. The CDR3 coding sequence is TGTGCCAGCAGCTTAGACGCCGCGTCGGACGAGCAGTACTTC. Protein sequence: CASSLDAASDEQYF. Supplemented by reference TRBV7-9 and TRBJ2-7, the full variable domain reads DTGVSQNPRHKITKRGQNVTFRCDPISEHNRLYWYRQTLGQGPEFLTYFQNEAQLEKSRLLSDRFSAERPKGSFSTLEIQRTEQGDSAMYLCASSLDAASDEQYFGPGTRLTVT.

The chain has TRBV14 and TRBJ1-1, with TRBD1 as a possible D gene (5 bases). Germline CDR1 and CDR2: SGHDN and FVKESK. V was clipped by 5 bases and J by 1 base, with 11 bases between them. The CDR3 runs to 14 residues. The CDR3 reads CASSSRGGNTEAFF. The CDR3 DNA is TGTGCCAGCAGCTCCCGGGGGGGGAACACTGAAGCTTTCTTT.

V and J are TRBV4-1 and TRBJ2-3; 7 positions agree with TRBD2. The CDR3 loop spans 16 amino acids. After removal of 5 bases from V and 5 bases from J, the junction contained 13 bases not matched to a gene. Looked up from germline, CDR1 is MGHRA and CDR2 is YSYEKL. The CDR3 sequence is CASSFPRRERVDTQYF. DNA for the CDR3: TGCGCCAGCAGCTTTCCAAGGCGGGAGAGAGTAGATACGCAGTATTTT.

The chain combines TRBV19 with TRBJ2-2, with 10 bases identical to TRBD2. V lost 1 base and J lost 6; bases outside the gene matches: 8. The CDR3 extends over 17 amino acids. Germline CDR1 and CDR2: LNHDA and SQIVND (reference sequence). The CDR3 sequence is CASSIVLAGVLSGELFF. CDR3 nucleotides: TGTGCCAGTAGTATAGTCCTAGCGGGAGTTTTGTCCGGGGAGCTGTTTTTT.

The chain carries TRBV11-3 and TRBJ2-1; 15 bases map to TRBD2. From germline, CDR1 is SGHNT and CDR2 YENEEA. V lost 5 bases to trimming and J lost 7 bases; unmatched junction nucleotides: 6. The CDR3 spans 16 residues. CDR3: CASSASGLAGGNEQFF. CDR3 bases: TGTGCCAGCAGCGCGTCTGGACTAGCGGGAGGGAATGAGCAGTTCTTC.

This chain links TRBV10-3 with TRBJ1-2, with TRBD1 matching over 7 bases. Germline assignment: CDR1 ENHRY and CDR2 SYGVKD. The CDR3 length is 13 residues. Trimming removed 6 bases from V and 1 base from J; junction bases left unmatched: 2. The CDR3 sequence: CAIRRQGNYGYTF. CDR3 bases: TGTGCCATCAGACGACAGGGTAACTATGGCTACACCTTC.

V usage is TRBV7-6 and J usage is TRBJ1-5; 10 bases align to TRBD1. The CDR3 runs to 17 residues. Trimming removed 2 bases from V and 0 bases from J; junction bases left unmatched: 4. In germline, CDR1 is SGHVS, CDR2 FNYEAQ. This CDR3 is CASSLRGQGLSNQPQHF. CDR3 DNA sequence: TGTGCCAGCAGCTTAAGGGGACAGGGGCTTAGCAATCAGCCCCAGCATTTT.

V usage is TRBV27 and J usage is TRBJ2-1; 8 nucleotides match TRBD2. Per the germline V gene, CDR1 is MNHEY and CDR2 is SMNVEV (reference sequence). The V gene end was trimmed by 7 bases and the J gene end by 7 bases; junction bases not matched to a gene: 9. This CDR3 has 14 amino acids. The chain's CDR3 is CASNPGRAGNEQFF. The CDR3 DNA follows: TGTGCCAGCAACCCCGGGAGGGCCGGGAATGAGCAGTTCTTC.

This chain joins TRBV4-1 and TRBJ1-3, with D uncertain. CDR3 length: 14 residues. Looked up from germline, CDR1 is MGHRA and CDR2 is YSYEKL. V was pared by 3 bases and J by 5 bases, with 11 bases between. The CDR3 here is CASSHPTRRNTIYF. The CDR3 bases are TGCGCCAGCAGCCATCCCACCAGGCGAAACACCATATATTTT.

J is TRBJ2-1 and V is TRBV9; 15 bases agree with TRBD2. There are 15 residues in the CDR3. In germline, CDR1 is SGDLS, CDR2 YYNGEE. The V and J ends lost 3 bases and 9 bases, in that order; junction bases with no gene match: 4. The CDR3 protein is CASSARTSGRVEQFF. CDR3 DNA sequence: TGTGCCAGCAGCGCCAGGACTAGCGGGAGGGTTGAGCAGTTCTTC.

This clone was observed a single time. This chain joins TRBV5-5 and TRBJ2-5; possibly TRBD2 for D (6 bases). This CDR3 comprises 13 residues. Germline V gene sequence: CDR1 SGHKS, CDR2 YYEKEE (reference sequence). The ends were cut back, 4 bases at V and 1 base at J, with 8 bases in the middle. In DNA form, the CDR3 reads TGTGCCAGCAGCGGGACTCTCCAAGAGACCCAGTACTTC. This codes for CASSGTLQETQYF.

The CDR3: CASSMVQGIHGYTF. CDR3 nucleotide sequence: TGTGCCAGTAGTATGGTACAGGGCATCCATGGCTACACCTTC. The rearrangement uses TRBV19 and TRBJ1-2; tentatively, D is TRBD1 (6 bases). V lost 3 bases and J lost 6, with 14 bases in between. CDR1 and CDR2 from the germline V gene are LNHDA and SQIVND (reference sequence). CDR3 size: 14 residues. Complete variable domain (other parts from reference TRBV19 and TRBJ1-2): DGGITQSPKYLFRKEGQNVTLSCEQNLNHDAMYWYRQDPGQGLRLIYYSQIVNDFQKGDIAEGYSVSREKKESFPLTVTSAQKNPTAFYLCASSMVQGIHGYTFGSGTRLTVV.

The chain has TRBV6-6 and TRBJ2-4; TRBD2 might be the D (6 bases). CDR1 is MNHNY and CDR2 is SVGAGI in the germline V gene (reference sequence). V gave up 5 bases and J gave up 16 bases, with 12 bases separating them. This CDR3 has 10 amino acids. The CDR3 sequence is CASSSGLAYF. In DNA form, the CDR3 reads TGTGCCAGCAGTAGCGGGCTCGCTTACTTC.

This chain joins TRBV5-1 and TRBJ2-1, with a possible D match to TRBD1 (5 bases). Trimming cost V 5 bases and J 9 bases, with 21 bases left between them. The CDR3 totals 15 residues. The germline CDR1 and CDR2 sequences are SGHRS and YFSETQ. As DNA, the CDR3 is TGCGCCAGCAGTTTCGATAAATCCAGGGTCGGTGAGCAGTTCTTC. It is translated as CASSFDKSRVGEQFF. The entire variable domain, with the rest obtained from reference TRBV5-1 and TRBJ2-1, is as follows: KAGVTQTPRYLIKTRGQQVTLSCSPISGHRSVSWYQQTPGQGLQFLFEYFSETQRNKGNFPGRFSGRQFSNSRSEMNVSTLELGDSALYLCASSFDKSRVGEQFFGPGTRLTVL.

V and J are TRBV6-5 and TRBJ2-3; TRBD1 is a possible D gene (6 bases). Germline CDR1 is MNHEY and CDR2 is SVGAGI. There are 14 residues in the CDR3. The V end lost 7 bases, the J end lost 3 bases, and 14 bases lay between the germline ends. CDR3 nucleotide sequence: TGTGCCAGCACCACAGGGTTGTTTACAGATACGCAGTATTTT. Protein: CASTTGLFTDTQYF.

The CDR3 region has the DNA TGTGCCAGCAGTGCCGGACTCCGGCACACAGATACGCAGTATTTT. Protein product: CASSAGLRHTDTQYF. The rearrangement links TRBV6-5 to TRBJ2-3; TRBD2 is a possible D gene (5 bases). Trimming shortened V by 5 bases and J by 2 bases, and 14 bases separated the two germline ends. This CDR3 contains 15 residues. CDR1 and CDR2 (germline): MNHEY, SVGAGI.

V is TRBV21-1 and J is TRBJ2-7; TRBD2, the table's D call, lacks a check against the DNA. TRBV21-1 is a known pseudogene. This CDR3 is built from 18 residues. The CDR3 protein is CASNEKREPKPTPYEQYF. The CDR3 DNA follows: TGTGCCAGCAATGAGAAGCGGGAGCCAAAACCAACTCCCTACGAGCAGTACTTC.

This chain joins TRBV7-9 and TRBJ2-7; 10 nucleotides align to TRBD1. The CDR3 is made up of 14 amino acids. Looked up from germline, CDR1 is SEHNR and CDR2 is FQNEAQ (reference sequence). The junction had 5 bases not matched to a gene; V was cut back by 4 bases and J by 5 bases. The CDR3, as DNA: TGTGCCAGCAGCTCCGAGGGACAGGGGAACGAGCAGTACTTC. This codes for CASSSEGQGNEQYF.

The genes are TRBV7-9 and TRBJ2-3, with D maybe TRBD2 (5 bases). The CDR3 extends over 15 amino acids. V was shortened by 7 bases and J by 1 base, with 15 bases between the two germline ends. The germline CDR1 and CDR2 sequences are SEHNR and FQNEAQ (reference sequence). The CDR3 DNA sequence: TGTGCCAGCATTGATGGGAGATTGGGCACAGATACGCAGTATTTT. Its protein is CASIDGRLGTDTQYF.

The J gene is TRBJ2-2, the V gene TRBV5-1; D is unresolved. V was trimmed by 0 bases and J by 1 base, leaving 10 bases between them. Germline lookup yields CDR1 SGHRS and CDR2 YFSETQ. The CDR3 extends over 16 amino acids. The CDR3, as DNA: TGCGCCAGCAGCTTGGTTGCGCGGAAGAACACCGGGGAGCTGTTTTTT. Translated, it gives CASSLVARKNTGELFF.

The gene calls are TRBV7-6 and TRBJ2-5; TRBD2 aligns across 9 bases. Germline CDR1 is SGHVS and CDR2 is FNYEAQ. The CDR3 length is 18 residues. V shed 5 bases, J shed 7 bases, and the junction held 20 bases outside the gene matches. This CDR3 is CASSPDVGSSGKRGTQYF. CDR3 in DNA: TGTGCCAGCAGCCCCGACGTGGGTTCTAGCGGGAAGAGGGGGACCCAGTACTTC.

This chain uses TRBV11-2 with TRBJ2-7, with TRBD2 as a possible D gene (5 bases). Germline values: CDR1 SGHAT, CDR2 FQNNGV. The CDR3 has 17 residues. Trimming pared 1 base from V and 7 bases from J, leaving 23 bases between. CDR3 nucleotides: TGTGCCAGCAGCTTAGGTCGCCTAGCCGAAGCTAGTAAGGAGCAGTACTTC. This encodes CASSLGRLAEASKEQYF.

The chain couples TRBV7-6 to TRBJ2-1; no reliable D call. The CDR3 spans 14 residues. V shed 5 bases and J shed 4 bases, with 12 bases lying between them. Germline V lookup: CDR1 SGHVS, CDR2 FNYEAQ. CDR3 sequence: CASSPAGAYNEQFF. The CDR3 DNA is TGTGCCAGCAGCCCAGCTGGAGCGTACAATGAGCAGTTCTTC.

V is TRBV30 and J is TRBJ2-1, with 7 nucleotides matching TRBD2. V lost 4 bases to trimming and J lost 2 bases; unmatched junction nucleotides: 8. Germline CDR1 reads GTSNPN; CDR2 reads SVGIG (reference sequence). There are 15 residues in the CDR3. CDR3 DNA: TGTGCCTGGACAAGGGGAGGGAGAGCCTACAATGAGCAGTTCTTC. This encodes CAWTRGGRAYNEQFF.